Listed below are T cell receptor beta chains from one sample, sequenced in a study of cytomegalovirus exposure and HLA in healthy donors. Assay used: immunoSEQ multiplex PCR; TCRdb lists only in-frame clones, some missing. Of 300,000 to 450,000 clones listed, 70% to 90% are singletons. Sequenced: PBMCs. All receptors come from a woman in her late teens or twenties in good health and CMV-seronegative. CDR3s include the opening cysteine and the closing phenylalanine or tryptophan. The D gene is left open where the match is weak. The listing skips clone size in some rows; elsewhere it reads once, few, many or a size class.

j_call d_call v_call clone_size cdr3_nt cdr3_aa
TRBJ1-1 . TRBV10-3 . TGTGCCATCAGGCAGACAGATCTGGCCGCTGAAGCTTTCTTT CAIRQTDLAAEAFF
TRBJ2-3 TRBD2 TRBV28 . TGTGCCAGCAAGTTCACTAGCGGCCAGGGGACAGATACGCAGTATTTT CASKFTSGQGTDTQYF
TRBJ1-5 TRBD1 TRBV5-6 few TGTGCCAGCAGCCGTTACAGGGGGCGTTATCAGCCCCAGCATTTT CASSRYRGRYQPQHF
TRBJ1-3 TRBD1 TRBV7-8 . TGTGCCAGCACCCCTGAAGGGACAGGGGGCGCGTGGGGAAACACCATATATTTT CASTPEGTGGAWGNTIYF
TRBJ2-7 . TRBV7-9 . TGTGCCAGCAGCTGGACTACCTACGAGCAGTACTTC CASSWTTYEQYF
TRBJ1-2 . TRBV25-1 . TGTGCCAGCAGTGATCGGACAGAAAACTATGGCTACACCTTC CASSDRTENYGYTF
TRBJ1-2 . TRBV19 . TGTGCCAGTAGTATGCCCAGGGCCGGCTATGGCTACACCTTC CASSMPRAGYGYTF
TRBJ2-5 TRBD2 TRBV28 few TGTGCCAGCAGTTCCACGTTCGGCCTAGCGGGGGGCACCCAGTACTTC CASSSTFGLAGGTQYF
TRBJ2-7 TRBD1 TRBV30 . TGTGCCTGGAGTGTTGGACAGGGTTCCTACGAGCAGTACTTC CAWSVGQGSYEQYF
TRBJ2-7 . TRBV2 . TGTGCCAGCAGTGAGCGGCGGGAGCAGTACTTC CASSERREQYF
TRBJ1-5 . TRBV6-1 . TGTGCCAGCAGTGCCCGACAGAAGGCCAATCAGCCCCAGCATTTT CASSARQKANQPQHF
TRBJ2-3 . TRBV2 . TGTGCCAGCAGTGAAGACCGGAGCACAGATACGCAGTATTTT CASSEDRSTDTQYF
TRBJ1-1 TRBD1 TRBV4-2 . TGTGCCAGCAGCCACGGGACAGGCCAGAACACTGAAGCTTTCTTT CASSHGTGQNTEAFF
TRBJ1-2 . TRBV28 . TGTGCCAGCAGTCTAAATTTCCTCAGGAGCGGGGCTAACTATGGCTACACCTTC CASSLNFLRSGANYGYTF
TRBJ2-7 TRBD2 TRBV27 . TGTGCCAGCAGTTTGTTCGGGGGGGAAGAGCAGTACTTC CASSLFGGEEQYF
TRBJ2-2 TRBD1 TRBV2 . TGTGCCAGCAGGACGGGACAGATCGGGGAGCTGTTTTTT CASRTGQIGELFF
TRBJ2-7 TRBD2 TRBV27 few TGTGCCAGCAGTTTCCGACTAGCTGTCTACGAGCAGTACTTC CASSFRLAVYEQYF
TRBJ2-7 TRBD1 TRBV6-1 . TGTGCCAGCAGTCCGACCGGGACAGCGTCCCACGAGCAGTACTTC CASSPTGTASHEQYF
TRBJ2-3 TRBD2 TRBV6-1 . TGTGCCAGCAGTGAAGCTAGCGGGGGGGCCACAGATACGCAGTATTTT CASSEASGGATDTQYF
TRBJ2-3 TRBD2 TRBV27 . TGTGCCAGCAGTTTCGGTGGACTAGCGGGGACCGATACGCAGTATTTT CASSFGGLAGTDTQYF
TRBJ2-1 TRBD1 TRBV4-1 . TGCGCCAGCAGCCAAGTCGGACAGGGGACTCATTTAAGCAATGAGCAGTTCTTC CASSQVGQGTHLSNEQFF
TRBJ1-5 . TRBV28 . TGTGCCAGCCCAAGTGGGGGGTTGAGCAATCAGCCCCAGCATTTT CASPSGGLSNQPQHF